A selection of T cell receptor beta chains follows, all from one sample in a study of cytomegalovirus exposure and HLA in healthy donors. Assay used: immunoSEQ multiplex PCR; TCRdb lists only in-frame clones, some missing. The sample gives approximately 110,000 clones, roughly four fifths of which show up once; about 1.9% is in the top ten. Sequencing input: PBMCs. The receptors stem from a man in his forties or fifties in good health and CMV-seronegative. Each CDR3 is given with its conserved first and last residue. D genes are given only for firm matches. A row's size may be missing; if present it is once, few, many or a size class.

J | D | V | size | DNA | CDR3
TRBJ1-6 | TRBD1 | TRBV2 | - | TGTGCCAGCAGGGTTTTTGTGGGGACAGGGTATTATTCCTATAATTCACCCCTCCACTTT | CASRVFVGTGYYSYNSPLHF
TRBJ2-7 | TRBD2 | TRBV7-2 | - | TGTGCCAGCAGCCCATATACGGGGGGGACCTACGAGCAGTACTTC | CASSPYTGGTYEQYF
TRBJ2-7 | TRBD1 | TRBV2 | once | TGTGCCAGCTCTTGGTTGGACAGGGGCTACGAGCAGTACTTC | CASSWLDRGYEQYF
TRBJ2-3 | - | TRBV10-1 | - | TGCGCCAGCAGTGAGGGGACCAAGGGGGGGGCCAGAGATACGCAGTATTTT | CASSEGTKGGARDTQYF
TRBJ2-6 | - | TRBV5-8 | - | TGTGCCAGCAGGGCTCGGGGGGCAACTGGGGCCAACGTCCTGACTTTC | CASRARGATGANVLTF
TRBJ2-4 | TRBD1 | TRBV19 | - | TGTGCCAGTAAAACAGGGGGCTTGGAAAACATTCAGTACTTC | CASKTGGLENIQYF
TRBJ2-3 | - | TRBV2 | - | TGTGCCAGCAGCCCACAGGATACGCAGTATTTT | CASSPQDTQYF
TRBJ2-5 | TRBD2 | TRBV9 | - | TGTGCCAGCAGCGTTTCTCCTAGCGGGGGATCAGAGACCCAGTACTTC | CASSVSPSGGSETQYF
TRBJ1-2 | - | TRBV27 | - | TGTGCCAGCCGCCACACCACAGGGTTTTATGGCTACACCTTC | CASRHTTGFYGYTF
TRBJ1-5 | TRBD1 | TRBV2 | - | TGTGCCAGCAGTTCCGGGACAGGGAAGGGTCAGCCCCAGCATTTT | CASSSGTGKGQPQHF
TRBJ1-1 | TRBD1 | TRBV2 | - | TGTGCCAGCAGGGGGGACAGTACCCTGAACACTGAAGCTTTCTTT | CASRGDSTLNTEAFF
TRBJ2-3 | - | TRBV18 | - | TGTGCCAGCTCACCCCCTAGGAGGGATACGCAGTATTTT | CASSPPRRDTQYF
TRBJ1-3 | - | TRBV7-2 | - | TGTGCCAGCAGCTTAGGGGGGGGAAGGGGGTCTGGAAACACCATATATTTT | CASSLGGGRGSGNTIYF
TRBJ2-1 | TRBD1 | TRBV19 | - | TGTGCCAGTAGTAAGGGGACAGCCCCGTCGGGTATTGAGCAGTTCTTC | CASSKGTAPSGIEQFF
TRBJ2-7 | - | TRBV9 | - | TGTGCCAGCAGCGTTGGACACTCTTCCTACGAGCAGTACTTC | CASSVGHSSYEQYF
TRBJ1-2 | - | TRBV18 | - | TGTGCCAGCTCAACGACAGGAGACTTCTATGGCTACACCTTC | CASSTTGDFYGYTF
TRBJ2-3 | - | TRBV6-1 | - | TGTGCCAGCAGTGAAAGGAGCGACCCTGACACAGATACGCAGTATTTT | CASSERSDPDTDTQYF
TRBJ2-5 | - | TRBV10-1 | - | TGCGCCAGCAGCAGAGGGGGTAGCGGGGAGACCCAGTACTTC | CASSRGGSGETQYF
TRBJ2-1 | - | TRBV4-2 | - | TGTGCCAGCAGCCCGGACAGTAATAAATACAATGAGCAGTTCTTC | CASSPDSNKYNEQFF
TRBJ2-2 | - | TRBV4-1 | - | TGCGCCAGCAGCCAAGATCAGGCGTCCGGGGAGCTGTTTTTT | CASSQDQASGELFF
TRBJ1-5 | - | TRBV11-2 | few | TGTGCCAGCAGCTTAGATTGGGCAGGCAGTGGTCAGCCCCAGCATTTT | CASSLDWAGSGQPQHF
TRBJ1-1 | TRBD1 | TRBV7-9 | - | TGTGCCAGCAGCTTCTCGGGCCAGGGGGCAACTGAAGCTTTCTTT | CASSFSGQGATEAFF
TRBJ2-5 | TRBD1 | TRBV7-9 | - | TGTTCCAGCAGCCGATTCCAGGACAGGGGCCGGGAGACCCAGTACTTC | CSSSRFQDRGRETQYF
TRBJ2-1 | TRBD1 | TRBV2 | - | TGTGCCAGCAGTTCCGGGACAGGGGTCAATGAGCAGTTCTTC | CASSSGTGVNEQFF
TRBJ2-5 | - | TRBV5-1 | - | TGCGCCAGCAGCAGAATAAGAGGCGTTCAAGAGACCCAGTACTTC | CASSRIRGVQETQYF
TRBJ2-1 | TRBD1 | TRBV6-1 | - | TGTGCCAGCAGTGAACTGGACAGGGGGTTTGCTGAGCAGTTCTTC | CASSELDRGFAEQFF
TRBJ2-1 | TRBD2 | TRBV7-2 | once | TGTGCCAGCAGCCCCCACGGGGGGTCCTTTCCTGGGCGCTACAATGAGCAGTTCTTC | CASSPHGGSFPGRYNEQFF
TRBJ1-4 | - | TRBV30 | - | TGTGCCTGGAGTGTTAACCGGGTCTCGGAAAAACTGTTTTTT | CAWSVNRVSEKLFF
TRBJ1-1 | - | TRBV19 | - | TGTGCCAGTAGTATGCCCGGCGGGGGCTGGTCTGAAGCTTTCTTT | CASSMPGGGWSEAFF
TRBJ2-1 | - | TRBV6-1 | - | TGTGCCAGCAGTGCCCGGCGGCTAACTTATCGCTACAATGAGCAGTTCTTC | CASSARRLTYRYNEQFF
TRBJ1-6 | - | TRBV5-1 | - | TGCGCCAGCAGTCAAGGGGATAATAATTCACCCCTCCACTTT | CASSQGDNNSPLHF
TRBJ2-5 | - | TRBV5-8 | - | TGTGCCAGCAGCCCCGCGGGGGCAATCGGCCGTGAGACCCAGTACTTC | CASSPAGAIGRETQYF
TRBJ2-3 | TRBD2 | TRBV18 | once | TGTGCCAGCTCTCCCCGCGGGAGGGCTAGCACAGATACGCAGTATTTT | CASSPRGRASTDTQYF
TRBJ2-7 | - | TRBV7-2 | - | TGTGCCAGCAGCTTAGAGAGCTCCTACGAGCAGTACTTC | CASSLESSYEQYF
TRBJ2-1 | - | TRBV11-3 | - | TGTGCCAGCAGCTTAGATCTAAGCGGTCTCAATGAGCAGTTCTTC | CASSLDLSGLNEQFF
TRBJ2-5 | - | TRBV5-4 | - | TGTGCCAGCAGCTTCTGGGGCCTCCAAGAGACCCAGTACTTC | CASSFWGLQETQYF
TRBJ1-1 | TRBD1 | TRBV4-2 | - | TGTGCCAGCAGCCGCGGGACCGGGACAGGGGGCGAAGCTTTCTTT | CASSRGTGTGGEAFF
TRBJ1-1 | - | TRBV19 | once | TGTGCCAGTAGTATGGGGACATCTATGAACACTGAAGCTTTCTTT | CASSMGTSMNTEAFF
TRBJ1-2 | - | TRBV19 | - | TGTGCCAGTAGTATCGCCCACGAGGAAAGTGGCTACACCTTC | CASSIAHEESGYTF
TRBJ1-2 | - | TRBV4-1 | - | TGCGCCAGCAGCCAAGATGGAAGGGGCCGAAACTATGGCTACACCTTC | CASSQDGRGRNYGYTF
TRBJ2-1 | - | TRBV7-2 | - | TGTGCCAGCAGCCCCTACTCCAATGAGCAGTTCTTC | CASSPYSNEQFF
TRBJ1-4 | - | TRBV2 | - | TGTGCCATAAAACGGACAGTGACTGATGAAAAACTGTTTTTT | CAIKRTVTDEKLFF
TRBJ1-2 | TRBD1 | TRBV7-2 | few | TGTGCCAGCAGCCCCGGGACAGGGCCCTATGGCTACACCTTC | CASSPGTGPYGYTF
TRBJ1-2 | TRBD1 | TRBV6-5 | - | TGTGCCAGCAGCCAAAGGACAGGTGAATATGGCTACACCTTC | CASSQRTGEYGYTF
TRBJ2-4 | - | TRBV19 | few | TGTGCCAGTAGTACGACAGTATCAGCCAAAAACATTCAGTACTTC | CASSTTVSAKNIQYF
TRBJ2-3 | TRBD2 | TRBV5-1 | - | TGCGCCAGCAGCCGGACTAGCGGGCGCACAGATACGCAGTATTTT | CASSRTSGRTDTQYF
TRBJ2-1 | TRBD2 | TRBV5-1 | - | TGCGCCAGCAGCACAGGACTAGCATCAGGGGCTTACAATGAGCAGTTCTTC | CASSTGLASGAYNEQFF
TRBJ1-2 | TRBD1 | TRBV6-4 | - | TGTGCCAGCAGACCGTCAGGGGGTTTCAGTGGCTACACCTTC | CASRPSGGFSGYTF
TRBJ1-2 | TRBD1 | TRBV6-5 | - | TGTGCCAGCAGCTTCGGGACAGGGGGAGGCTACACCTTC | CASSFGTGGGYTF
TRBJ2-5 | - | TRBV7-2 | few | TGTGCCAGCAGCGTAATGTGGGGGGTAGGAGAGACCCAGTACTTC | CASSVMWGVGETQYF
TRBJ2-1 | - | TRBV10-3 | - | TGTGCCATCAGCCCCCGGGAAGAGCAGTTCTTC | CAISPREEQFF
TRBJ2-5 | - | TRBV5-1 | - | TGCGCCAGCAGCTTGGGGGCGGGGAGCGAGGGTCAAGAGACCCAGTACTTC | CASSLGAGSEGQETQYF
TRBJ2-5 | - | TRBV7-9 | - | TGTGCCAGCAGCTTAGGGGGACACCAGGAAGAGACCCAGTACTTC | CASSLGGHQEETQYF
TRBJ1-2 | TRBD1 | TRBV5-1 | - | TGCGCCAGCAGCAGGACAGGGGACTATGGCTACACCTTC | CASSRTGDYGYTF
TRBJ2-2 | TRBD1 | TRBV7-7 | once | TGTGCCAGCAGCCCCCTGGACAGGGCGAACACCGGGGAGCTGTTTTTT | CASSPLDRANTGELFF